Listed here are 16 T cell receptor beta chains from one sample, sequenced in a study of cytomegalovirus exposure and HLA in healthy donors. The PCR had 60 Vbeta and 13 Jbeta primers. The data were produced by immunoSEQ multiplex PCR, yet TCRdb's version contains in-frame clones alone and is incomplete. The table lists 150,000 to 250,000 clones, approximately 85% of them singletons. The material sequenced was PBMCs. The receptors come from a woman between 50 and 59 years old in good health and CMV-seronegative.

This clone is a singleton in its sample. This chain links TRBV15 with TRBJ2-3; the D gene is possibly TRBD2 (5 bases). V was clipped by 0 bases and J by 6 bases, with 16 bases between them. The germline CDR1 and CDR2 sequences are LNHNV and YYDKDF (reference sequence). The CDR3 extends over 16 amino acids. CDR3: CATSREDSIRGDTQYF. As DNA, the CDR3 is TGTGCCACCAGCAGAGAGGACTCCATCCGAGGGGATACGCAGTATTTT.

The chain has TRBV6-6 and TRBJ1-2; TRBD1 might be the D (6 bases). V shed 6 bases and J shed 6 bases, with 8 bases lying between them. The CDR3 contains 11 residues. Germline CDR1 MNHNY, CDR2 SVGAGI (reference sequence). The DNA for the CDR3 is TGTGCCAGCAGATCAGGGGATGGCTACACCTTC. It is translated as CASRSGDGYTF.

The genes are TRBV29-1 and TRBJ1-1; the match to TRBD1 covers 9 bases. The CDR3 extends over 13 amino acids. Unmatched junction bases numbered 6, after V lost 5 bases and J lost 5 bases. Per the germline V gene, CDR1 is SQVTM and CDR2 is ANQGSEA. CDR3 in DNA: TGCAGCGTTAGGGACAGGGAGACTACTGAAGCTTTCTTT. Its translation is CSVRDRETTEAFF.

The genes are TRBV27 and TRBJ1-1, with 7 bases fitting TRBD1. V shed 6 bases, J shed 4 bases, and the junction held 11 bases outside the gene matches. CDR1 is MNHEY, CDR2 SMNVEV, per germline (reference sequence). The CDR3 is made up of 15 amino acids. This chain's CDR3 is CASRRDSGLSTEAFF. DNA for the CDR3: TGTGCCAGCAGGCGGGACAGCGGTTTAAGCACTGAAGCTTTCTTT.

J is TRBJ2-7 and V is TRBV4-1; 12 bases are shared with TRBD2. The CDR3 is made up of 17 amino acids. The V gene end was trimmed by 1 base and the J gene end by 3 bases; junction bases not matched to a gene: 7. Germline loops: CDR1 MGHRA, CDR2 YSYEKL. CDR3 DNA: TGCGCCAGCAGCCAAGGGACTAGCGGGATCTTTAGCTACGAGCAGTACTTC. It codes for CASSQGTSGIFSYEQYF.

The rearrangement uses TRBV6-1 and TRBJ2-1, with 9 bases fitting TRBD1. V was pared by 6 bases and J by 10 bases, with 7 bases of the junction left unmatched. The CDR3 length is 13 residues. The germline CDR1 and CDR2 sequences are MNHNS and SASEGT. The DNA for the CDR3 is TGTGCCAGCAGGGTAACAGGGACAGGGGAGCAGTTCTTC. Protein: CASRVTGTGEQFF.

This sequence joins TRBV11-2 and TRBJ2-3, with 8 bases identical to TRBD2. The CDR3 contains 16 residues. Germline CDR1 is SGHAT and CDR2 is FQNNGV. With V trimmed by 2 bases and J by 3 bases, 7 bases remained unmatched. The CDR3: CASSLHGGRRTDTQYF. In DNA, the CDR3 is TGTGCCAGCAGCTTACATGGCGGGAGGAGAACAGATACGCAGTATTTT.

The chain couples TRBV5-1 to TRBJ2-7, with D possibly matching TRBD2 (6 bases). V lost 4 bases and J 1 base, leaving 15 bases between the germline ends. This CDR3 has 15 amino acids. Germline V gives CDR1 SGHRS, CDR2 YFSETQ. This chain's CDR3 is CASSLSAGGSYEQYF. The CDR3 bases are TGCGCCAGCAGCCTCTCCGCAGGAGGGTCCTACGAGCAGTACTTC.

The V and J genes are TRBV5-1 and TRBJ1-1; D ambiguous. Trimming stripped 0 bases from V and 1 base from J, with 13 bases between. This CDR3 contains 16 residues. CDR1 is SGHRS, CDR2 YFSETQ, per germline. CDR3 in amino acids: CASSLVGQSGNTEAFF. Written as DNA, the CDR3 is TGCGCCAGCAGCTTGGTGGGTCAGAGCGGGAACACTGAAGCTTTCTTT. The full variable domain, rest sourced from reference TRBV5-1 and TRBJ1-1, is KAGVTQTPRYLIKTRGQQVTLSCSPISGHRSVSWYQQTPGQGLQFLFEYFSETQRNKGNFPGRFSGRQFSNSRSEMNVSTLELGDSALYLCASSLVGQSGNTEAFFGQGTRLTVV.

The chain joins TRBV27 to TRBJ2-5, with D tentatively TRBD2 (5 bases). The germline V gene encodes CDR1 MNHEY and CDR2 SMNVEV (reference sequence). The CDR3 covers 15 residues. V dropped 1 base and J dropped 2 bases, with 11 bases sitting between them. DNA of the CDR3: TGTGCCAGCAGTTTATGGGCGGGCCCACAAGAGACCCAGTACTTC. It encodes CASSLWAGPQETQYF.

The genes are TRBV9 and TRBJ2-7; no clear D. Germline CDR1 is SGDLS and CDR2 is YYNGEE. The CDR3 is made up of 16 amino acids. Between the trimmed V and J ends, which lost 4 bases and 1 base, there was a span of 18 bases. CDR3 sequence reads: CASSPEEKRRSYEQYF. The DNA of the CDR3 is TGTGCCAGCAGCCCCGAGGAAAAGCGACGGTCCTACGAGCAGTACTTC.

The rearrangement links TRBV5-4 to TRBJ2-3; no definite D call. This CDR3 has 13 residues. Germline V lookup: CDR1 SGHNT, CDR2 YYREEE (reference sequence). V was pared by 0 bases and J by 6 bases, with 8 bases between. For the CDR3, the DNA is TGTGCCAGCAGCTTGGCCCCTCGGGATACGCAGTATTTT. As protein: CASSLAPRDTQYF. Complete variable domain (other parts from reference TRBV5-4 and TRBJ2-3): ETGVTQSPTHLIKTRGQQVTLRCSSQSGHNTVSWYQQALGQGPQFIFQYYREEENGRGNFPPRFSGLQFPNYSSELNVNALELDDSALYLCASSLAPRDTQYFGPGTRLTVL.

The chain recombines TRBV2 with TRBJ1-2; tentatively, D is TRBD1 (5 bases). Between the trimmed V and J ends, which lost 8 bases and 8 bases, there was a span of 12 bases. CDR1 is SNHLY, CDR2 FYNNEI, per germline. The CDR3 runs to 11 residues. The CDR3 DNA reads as TGTGCCAGCGAAAAGACAGACGGCTACACCTTC. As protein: CASEKTDGYTF.

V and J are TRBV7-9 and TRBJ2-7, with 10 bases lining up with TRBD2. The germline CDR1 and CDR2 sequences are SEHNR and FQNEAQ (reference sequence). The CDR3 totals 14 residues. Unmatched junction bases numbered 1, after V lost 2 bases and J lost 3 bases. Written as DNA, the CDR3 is TGTGCCAGCAGCTTACGGACTAGCGGCTACGAGCAGTACTTC. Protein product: CASSLRTSGYEQYF. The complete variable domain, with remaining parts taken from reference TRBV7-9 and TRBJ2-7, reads DTGVSQNPRHKITKRGQNVTFRCDPISEHNRLYWYRQTLGQGPEFLTYFQNEAQLEKSRLLSDRFSAERPKGSFSTLEIQRTEQGDSAMYLCASSLRTSGYEQYFGPGTRLTVT.

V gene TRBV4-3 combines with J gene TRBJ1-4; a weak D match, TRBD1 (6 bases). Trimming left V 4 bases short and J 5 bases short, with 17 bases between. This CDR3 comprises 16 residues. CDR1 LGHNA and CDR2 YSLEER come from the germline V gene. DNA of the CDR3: TGCGCCAGCAGCCCTAGCACAGGGTGGAGCAATGAAAAACTGTTTTTT. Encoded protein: CASSPSTGWSNEKLFF.

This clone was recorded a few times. The CDR3 protein is CASSVSRADTQYF. The CDR3 DNA is TGTGCCAGTAGTGTAAGTCGAGCAGATACGCAGTATTTT. The chain recombines TRBV19 with TRBJ2-3; D unclear. The germline CDR1 and CDR2 sequences are LNHDA and SQIVND (reference sequence). This CDR3 comprises 13 residues. V was shortened by 5 bases and J by 4 bases, with 10 bases between the two germline ends.